This is a list of T cell receptor beta chains from one sample in a study of CD4 T cells in relation to SARS-CoV-2 and coronaviruses. For these receptors, no antigen is known. TCRdb's table, derived via immunoSEQ multiplex PCR, lists solely in-frame clones and lacks some. The sample lists approximately 24,000 clones, roughly 80% occurring once. Specimen: CD4+ T cells from PBMCs, cultured in vitro. The receptors derive from a human donor in good health. The CDR3 runs from the conserved cysteine through the conserved F or W. D genes are given only for firm matches. Clone size, where shown, is once, few, many, or a class for clones that have expanded.

V: TRBV6-4; J: TRBJ2-3; size: NA; D: NA; DNA: TGTGCCAGCAGTGACTCTGGGACTCAAGGACACACAGATACGCAGTATTTT; CDR3: CASSDSGTQGHTDTQYF
V: TRBV9; J: TRBJ2-1; size: NA; D: NA; DNA: TGTGCCAGCAGCGTAGAGGCCTCTACTCCATACAATGAGCAGTTCTTC; CDR3: CASSVEASTPYNEQFF
V: TRBV7-2; J: TRBJ1-5; size: NA; D: NA; DNA: TGTGCCAGCAGCTTAGCCCAGTTACAGCCCCAGCATTTT; CDR3: CASSLAQLQPQHF
V: TRBV2; J: TRBJ1-6; size: NA; D: TRBD1; DNA: TGTGCCAGCAGCGTACACCGGGACAGGAATTCACCCCTCCACTTT; CDR3: CASSVHRDRNSPLHF
V: TRBV18; J: TRBJ1-3; size: NA; D: TRBD1; DNA: TGTGCCAGCTCACCTGGGACAGGGGCTGGAAACACCATATATTTT; CDR3: CASSPGTGAGNTIYF
V: TRBV12-5; J: TRBJ2-7; size: few; D: NA; DNA: TGTGCTAGTGGTTTGGTAGTCGGGCGGGATGTCTACGAGCAGTACTTC; CDR3: CASGLVVGRDVYEQYF
V: TRBV11-2; J: TRBJ2-1; size: NA; D: TRBD2; DNA: TGTGCCAGCACCCATCCTGCGGGAGCTTACAATGAGCAGTTCTTC; CDR3: CASTHPAGAYNEQFF
V: TRBV5-8; J: TRBJ1-5; size: NA; D: NA; DNA: TGTGCCAGCAGCTTGGGGTACGCAGGGAGCAATCAGCCCCAGCATTTT; CDR3: CASSLGYAGSNQPQHF
V: TRBV6-5; J: TRBJ2-6; size: NA; D: NA; DNA: TGTGCCAGCAGGGGCAGGCGAACGGGGGCCAACGTCCTGACTTTC; CDR3: CASRGRRTGANVLTF
V: TRBV18; J: TRBJ1-1; size: NA; D: TRBD1; DNA: TGTGCCAGCTCACCCAAGAACAGGGGATCGGTGAACACTGAAGCTTTCTTT; CDR3: CASSPKNRGSVNTEAFF
V: TRBV19; J: TRBJ2-2; size: NA; D: NA; DNA: TGTGCCAGTAGTCGGGGGGCCGCAACCGGGGAGCTGTTTTTT; CDR3: CASSRGAATGELFF
V: TRBV5-1; J: TRBJ1-6; size: NA; D: NA; DNA: TGCGCCAGCAGCTTAGGGGAGAATAATTCACCCCTCCACTTT; CDR3: CASSLGENNSPLHF
V: TRBV19; J: TRBJ2-3; size: NA; D: NA; DNA: TGTGCCAGTAGCGATACCCTCAGGGATACGCAGTATTTT; CDR3: CASSDTLRDTQYF
V: TRBV5-1; J: TRBJ2-1; size: NA; D: NA; DNA: TGCGCCAGCAGCTTGGAGGCTAGGTTGTTAAATGAGCAGTTCTTC; CDR3: CASSLEARLLNEQFF
V: TRBV11-3; J: TRBJ2-3; size: NA; D: TRBD1; DNA: TGTGCCAGCAGCTCCGGAATCCGGACAGGTTCGGGAGATACGCAGTATTTT; CDR3: CASSSGIRTGSGDTQYF
V: TRBV11-1; J: TRBJ1-1; size: NA; D: NA; DNA: TGTGCCAGCAGCTTAAGAGATTTGAACACTGAAGCTTTCTTT; CDR3: CASSLRDLNTEAFF
V: TRBV29-1; J: TRBJ2-5; size: NA; D: TRBD1; DNA: TGCAGCGGTGGAGTGGACAGGATAGGCGAGACCCAGTACTTC; CDR3: CSGGVDRIGETQYF
V: TRBV4-1; J: TRBJ2-7; size: NA; D: NA; DNA: TGCGCCAGCAGCCAAGGAGGGGCATCCTACGAGCAGTACTTC; CDR3: CASSQGGASYEQYF
V: TRBV6-1; J: TRBJ1-5; size: NA; D: NA; DNA: TGTGCCAGCAGTGAAGAAGGGACCCATCAGCCCCAGCATTTT; CDR3: CASSEEGTHQPQHF
V: TRBV24-1; J: TRBJ2-2; size: medium-sized; D: TRBD2; DNA: TGTGCCACCCGAGGAGGGAGGGACACCGGGGAGCTGTTTTTT; CDR3: CATRGGRDTGELFF
V: TRBV24-1; J: TRBJ1-5; size: NA; D: NA; DNA: TGTGCCACCAGTGATTACAGGAGTGATCAGCCCCAGCATTTT; CDR3: CATSDYRSDQPQHF
V: TRBV30; J: TRBJ1-2; size: NA; D: TRBD1; DNA: TGTGCCTGGAGCGCGGACAGGGGGTACGGCTACACCTTC; CDR3: CAWSADRGYGYTF
V: TRBV2; J: TRBJ1-6; size: NA; D: NA; DNA: TGTGCCAGCAGAGACCCTACAGGGTGGACAGAGTCACCCCTCCACTTT; CDR3: CASRDPTGWTESPLHF
V: TRBV3-1/TRBV3-2; J: TRBJ2-6; size: once; D: NA; DNA: TGTGCCAGCAGCCCAATTCGGTGGGAGCGGCCCTCTGGGGCCAACGTCCTGACTTTC; CDR3: CASSPIRWERPSGANVLTF
V: TRBV5-1; J: TRBJ2-5; size: NA; D: NA; DNA: TGCGCCAGCAGCCGGACACCTTTACGGGCAGGGCCACGCACCCAGTACTTC; CDR3: CASSRTPLRAGPRTQYF
V: TRBV2; J: TRBJ2-1; size: few; D: TRBD2; DNA: TGTGCCAGCATGACTAGCAGTTTCTACAATGAGCAGTTCTTC; CDR3: CASMTSSFYNEQFF
V: TRBV4-1; J: TRBJ1-3; size: NA; D: NA; DNA: TGCGCCAGCAGCCAAGACCGGTTGCCTGGAAACACCATATATTTT; CDR3: CASSQDRLPGNTIYF
V: TRBV19; J: TRBJ2-7; size: NA; D: TRBD2; DNA: TGTGCCAGTAGTACCACAACTAGCGGGATAAACTACGAGCAGTACTTC; CDR3: CASSTTTSGINYEQYF
V: TRBV5-1; J: TRBJ2-5; size: NA; D: NA; DNA: TGCGCCAGCAGCTTGGCGGGCAGGTCGGCGACCACCCAAGAGACCCAGTACTTC; CDR3: CASSLAGRSATTQETQYF
V: TRBV19; J: TRBJ1-1; size: NA; D: NA; DNA: TGTGCCAGTAGTATAGTACAGGGTAAAATGAACACTGAAGCTTTCTTT; CDR3: CASSIVQGKMNTEAFF
V: TRBV7-2; J: TRBJ2-5; size: NA; D: NA; DNA: TGTGCCAGCAGCCAAACGGTCCAAGAGACCCAGTACTTC; CDR3: CASSQTVQETQYF
V: TRBV30; J: TRBJ1-4; size: NA; D: TRBD1; DNA: TGTGCCTGGAGTGTAAACTGGCGGCAGGGGGCAGGAAAACTGTTTTTT; CDR3: CAWSVNWRQGAGKLFF
V: TRBV7-7; J: TRBJ2-2; size: NA; D: NA; DNA: TGTGCCAGCAGCTTAGCCACCGGGGAGCTGTTTTTT; CDR3: CASSLATGELFF
V: TRBV2; J: TRBJ2-3; size: NA; D: TRBD1; DNA: TGTGCCAGCATCCAGGGGGCTAATCCCACAGATACGCAGTATTTT; CDR3: CASIQGANPTDTQYF
V: TRBV7-3; J: TRBJ2-2; size: NA; D: NA; DNA: TGTGCCAGCAGCTTATTGGGCACCGGGGAGCTGTTTTTT; CDR3: CASSLLGTGELFF
V: TRBV19; J: TRBJ1-1; size: NA; D: NA; DNA: TGTGCCAGCCGGGACATTAGGAACACTGAAGCTTTCTTT; CDR3: CASRDIRNTEAFF
V: TRBV11-3; J: TRBJ2-3; size: NA; D: NA; DNA: TGTGCCAGCAGCTTAGAGGACGGACCAGATACGCAGTATTTT; CDR3: CASSLEDGPDTQYF
V: TRBV7-9; J: TRBJ2-3; size: few; D: TRBD1; DNA: TGTGCCAGCAGCTCCGGACAGGGACTCACAGATACGCAGTATTTT; CDR3: CASSSGQGLTDTQYF
V: TRBV30; J: TRBJ2-7; size: NA; D: TRBD1; DNA: TGTGCCTGGGTCCGGGGGACAGGGGATTTCCCTTCCTACGAGCAGTACTTC; CDR3: CAWVRGTGDFPSYEQYF
V: TRBV2; J: TRBJ1-5; size: NA; D: NA; DNA: TGTGCCAGCAGTGAAAGGGAGGGACCGCTGACTAATCAGCCCCAGCATTTT; CDR3: CASSEREGPLTNQPQHF
V: TRBV4-1; J: TRBJ1-1; size: NA; D: NA; DNA: TGCGCCAGCAGCCAAGAAGCCCGGGACTCGGGAGCTTTCTTT; CDR3: CASSQEARDSGAFF
V: TRBV19; J: TRBJ2-2; size: NA; D: NA; DNA: TGTGCCAGTACGCCTCAGATAGGCCATAGCACCGGGGAGCTGTTTTTT; CDR3: CASTPQIGHSTGELFF